The 30 T cell receptor beta chains in this list originate from one sample, sequenced in a study of cytomegalovirus exposure and HLA in healthy donors. Use of 60 Vbeta and 13 Jbeta primers characterized the PCR. The repertoire was sequenced with immunoSEQ multiplex PCR; TCRdb's copy has only in-frame clones and lacks some. The sample lists under 200,000 clones, about 85% seen once, with 3.5% to 4% in the top ten. The sequencing input was PBMCs. The source of these receptors is a man aged 50-59 years in good health and CMV-seronegative.

This clone was seen once. The V gene is TRBV2, the J gene TRBJ2-7; TRBD2 is a possible D gene (6 bases). The CDR3 consists of 13 residues. CDR1 is SNHLY and CDR2 is FYNNEI in the germline V gene. V lost 1 base, J lost 9 bases, and 13 bases lay in between. The CDR3 loop is CASSEGNDGGQYF. CDR3 in DNA: TGTGCCAGCAGTGAAGGTAACGACGGGGGGCAGTACTTC.

This rearrangement joins TRBV4-2 to TRBJ2-3; D is ambiguous. Trimming shortened V by 8 bases and J by 3 bases, and 6 bases separated the two germline ends. There are 11 residues in the CDR3. Germline CDR1 and CDR2: LGHNA and YNFKEQ. The CDR3 bases are TGTGCCAGCTCGCGGACAGATACGCAGTATTTT. This translates into CASSRTDTQYF.

The chain couples TRBV6-1 to TRBJ2-5; TRBD1 matches at 7 bases. The CDR3 sequence is 13 residues long. CDR1 is MNHNS and CDR2 is SASEGT in the germline V gene. Trimming took 6 bases from V and 7 from J; bases not matched to a gene: 8. The CDR3 DNA sequence: TGTGCCAGCAGGGAGAGGGGGCTGGCGACCCAGTACTTC. Amino acids: CASRERGLATQYF.

This rearrangement joins TRBV19 to TRBJ2-7, with D possibly matching TRBD2 (5 bases). Trimming took 5 bases from V and 5 from J, leaving 19 bases between them. The CDR3 runs 15 residues. Per germline, CDR1 LNHDA and CDR2 SQIVND (reference sequence). CDR3 DNA sequence: TGTGCCAGTAGTCCCAGAGGGTACCGCACCGACGAGCAGTACTTC. This codes for CASSPRGYRTDEQYF.

The chain employs TRBV27 and TRBJ1-1; 11 positions match TRBD1. CDR1 is MNHEY and CDR2 is SMNVEV in the germline V gene (reference sequence). V shed 2 bases and J 4 bases; nucleotides not matched to a gene: 0. The CDR3 is made up of 14 amino acids. CDR3 amino acids: CASSLGQGATEAFF. In nucleotides, the CDR3 is TGTGCCAGCAGTTTAGGACAGGGGGCCACTGAAGCTTTCTTT.

This clone was seen only a few times. The rearrangement joins TRBV4-3 to TRBJ2-1; 7 bases align to TRBD1. The CDR3 covers 14 residues. With 6 bases clipped from V and 2 bases from J, the junction kept 4 bases outside the gene matches. The V gene's germline CDR1 is LGHNA and CDR2 YSLEER. The CDR3 protein is CASSYDRAYNEQFF. The CDR3 nucleotides are TGCGCCAGCAGTTACGACAGGGCCTACAATGAGCAGTTCTTC.

This CDR3 is CASSGQGSNEKLFF. CDR3 coding DNA: TGTGCCAGCAGCGGCCAGGGATCTAATGAAAAACTGTTTTTT. This rearrangement joins TRBV11-2 to TRBJ1-4; tentatively, D is TRBD1 (5 bases). V was cut by 5 bases and J by 3 bases, with 10 bases left in between. The CDR3 consists of 14 residues. From germline, CDR1 is SGHAT and CDR2 FQNNGV. Using reference TRBV11-2 and TRBJ1-4 for the parts outside the CDR3, the full variable domain is EAGVAQSPRYKIIEKRQSVAFWCNPISGHATLYWYQQILGQGPKLLIQFQNNGVVDDSQLPKDRFSAERLKGVDSTLKIQPAKLEDSAVYLCASSGQGSNEKLFFGSGTQLSVL.

The CDR3 here is CSVVLRDRGTYGYTF. In DNA, the CDR3 is TGCAGCGTTGTCCTCCGGGACAGGGGAACCTATGGCTACACCTTC. The chain is built from TRBV29-1 and TRBJ1-2, with 10 bases identical to TRBD1. V lost 4 bases to trimming and J lost 4 bases; unmatched junction nucleotides: 9. Germline V gives CDR1 SQVTM, CDR2 ANQGSEA. The length of the CDR3 is 15 residues.

The V and J genes are TRBV5-4 and TRBJ2-3; D possibly corresponds to TRBD2 (5 bases). CDR1 is SGHNT, CDR2 YYREEE, per germline (reference sequence). V shed 0 bases and J shed 2 bases, with 7 bases lying between them. CDR3 length: 14 amino acids. The CDR3 loop reads CASSLAGSTDTQYF. CDR3 sequence (DNA): TGTGCCAGCAGCTTGGCGGGATCCACAGATACGCAGTATTTT.

This chain links TRBV25-1 with TRBJ2-7; the D is unclear. V gave up 10 bases and J gave up 3 bases, with 16 bases separating them. Germline V gene sequence: CDR1 MGHDK, CDR2 SYGVNS. The CDR3 consists of 13 residues. The CDR3 sequence: CATSRPVGYEQYF. CDR3 sequence (DNA): TGTGCCACTTCTAGGCCCGTCGGCTACGAGCAGTACTTC.

The CDR3 DNA is TGTGCCAGCAGACACGGACAGACCTTCCACTATGGCTACACCTTC. It codes for CASRHGQTFHYGYTF. The chain is built from TRBV6-5 and TRBJ1-2; tentative D call: TRBD1 (6 bases). Germline CDR1 and CDR2: MNHEY and SVGAGI. This CDR3 spans 15 amino acids. Trimming took off 6 bases at V and 3 bases at J, with 17 bases between the two ends.

This chain uses TRBV5-1 with TRBJ2-3, with D perhaps matching TRBD2 (6 bases). The CDR3 consists of 16 residues. The germline gives CDR1 SGHRS, CDR2 YFSETQ. V was cut by 0 bases and J by 1 base, with 12 bases left in between. CDR3 sequence reads: CASSLVGRGRTDTQYF. For the CDR3, the DNA is TGCGCCAGCAGCTTGGTTGGGCGGGGCCGCACAGATACGCAGTATTTT.

As concerns this clone: At one of its ends the junction is not consistent with the germline gene, which may arise from a read error. The rearrangement joins TRBV7-9 to TRBJ2-5; possibly TRBD1 for D (5 bases). The CDR3 length is 16 residues. Germline values: CDR1 SEHNR, CDR2 FQNEAQ (reference sequence). Written as DNA, the CDR3 is TGTTCCAGCAGCTTAGGGCAGGGAAGTCGCCAAGAGACCCAGTACTTC. This translates into CSSSLGQGSRQETQYF.

The V gene is TRBV9, the J gene TRBJ1-4, with D unresolved. Germline V gene lookup returns CDR1 SGDLS and CDR2 YYNGEE. The CDR3 spans 15 residues. Trimming removed 4 bases from V and 0 bases from J, with 10 bases in between. CDR3 sequence (DNA): TGTGCCAGCAGCCTTAGCCCTGCAACTAATGAAAAACTGTTTTTT. Its translation is CASSLSPATNEKLFF.

The chain couples TRBV9 to TRBJ2-1, with a weak D call TRBD1 (6 bases). The CDR3 consists of 9 residues. Per germline, CDR1 SGDLS and CDR2 YYNGEE. The V end was cut by 8 bases, the J end by 15 bases, with 12 bases between. CDR3 region: CASGTPSFF. The CDR3, as DNA: TGTGCCAGTGGGACACCCTCGTTCTTC.

This sequence joins TRBV11-2 and TRBJ2-1; 7 bases are shared with TRBD1. Germline trimming cut 1 base from V and 10 bases from J; bases unmatched to any gene: 1. The CDR3 spans 12 residues. The V gene's germline CDR1 is SGHAT and CDR2 FQNNGV. CDR3 loop: CASSLAGGEQFF. The DNA for the CDR3 is TGTGCCAGCAGCTTAGCAGGGGGAGAGCAGTTCTTC. Full variable domain (rest looked up from reference TRBV11-2 and TRBJ2-1): EAGVAQSPRYKIIEKRQSVAFWCNPISGHATLYWYQQILGQGPKLLIQFQNNGVVDDSQLPKDRFSAERLKGVDSTLKIQPAKLEDSAVYLCASSLAGGEQFFGPGTRLTVL.

This chain uses TRBV21-1 with TRBJ1-1. TRBV21-1 is described as a pseudogene. The CDR3 is 18 amino acids. CDR3 residues: CASSPKKPSGKMNTEAFF. The DNA for the CDR3 is TGTGCCAGCAGCCCTAAAAAACCGTCGGGGAAAATGAACACTGAAGCTTTCTTT.

The V and J genes are TRBV7-9 and TRBJ1-1; no clear D gene. This CDR3 region has 12 residues. Trimming pared 10 bases from V and 4 bases from J, leaving 13 bases between. From germline, CDR1 is SEHNR and CDR2 FQNEAQ (reference sequence). CDR3 region: CATGVLSTEAFF. The CDR3 region has the DNA TGTGCCACCGGGGTGTTAAGCACTGAAGCTTTCTTT.

The chain is built from TRBV2 and TRBJ2-7; TRBD1 matches at 7 bases. V lost 1 base, J lost 4 bases, and 4 bases stayed unmatched. The CDR3 is 14 residues long. Germline lookup yields CDR1 SNHLY and CDR2 FYNNEI. The CDR3 reads CASSEGQGEYEQYF. CDR3 sequence (DNA): TGTGCCAGCAGTGAAGGGCAGGGGGAGTACGAGCAGTACTTC.

The rearrangement joins TRBV6-6 to TRBJ1-2; D might be TRBD1 (5 bases). CDR3 length: 13 residues. V shed 4 bases and J shed 3 bases, with 9 bases lying between them. The V gene's germline CDR1 is MNHNY and CDR2 SVGAGI (reference sequence). CDR3 sequence (DNA): TGTGCCAGCAGTTCGCAGGGTTACTATGGCTACACCTTC. Its translation is CASSSQGYYGYTF.

The J gene is TRBJ2-5, the V gene TRBV19; TRBD1 might be the D (6 bases). This CDR3 has 13 amino acids. CDR1 and CDR2 from the germline V gene are LNHDA and SQIVND (reference sequence). With 6 bases removed from V and 6 bases from J, the gap between germline ends came to 14 bases. DNA for the CDR3: TGTGCCAGTAGGCCAGGGGCAGGGAAGACCCAGTACTTC. Protein product: CASRPGAGKTQYF.

This clone was observed a few times. This chain links TRBV27 with TRBJ2-1, with D unclear. The CDR3 is 11 amino acids. The ends were cut back, 8 bases at V and 6 bases at J, with 8 bases in the middle. CDR1 MNHEY and CDR2 SMNVEV come from the germline V gene (reference sequence). CDR3: CASGPGNEQFF. The CDR3 DNA reads as TGTGCCAGCGGCCCAGGCAATGAGCAGTTCTTC.

The rearrangement joins TRBV19 to TRBJ2-7; D possibly corresponds to TRBD1 (5 bases). Trimming stripped 0 bases from V and 2 bases from J, with 14 bases between. Germline CDR1 is LNHDA and CDR2 is SQIVND (reference sequence). The CDR3 length is 16 residues. CDR3 loop: CASSIDYKGLTYEQYF. The CDR3 DNA reads as TGTGCCAGTAGTATAGATTACAAGGGGCTTACCTACGAGCAGTACTTC.

The chain uses TRBV11-2 and TRBJ1-2; the match to TRBD1 covers 10 bases. Trimming at V came to 5 bases and at J to 3 bases, leaving 9 bases not matched to a gene. CDR1 is SGHAT and CDR2 is FQNNGV in the germline V gene. This CDR3 contains 16 residues. The CDR3 bases are TGTGCCAGCAGCCTCCGAGGTGGGACAGGGGACTATGGCTACACCTTC. Amino acids: CASSLRGGTGDYGYTF.

V is TRBV4-1 and J is TRBJ2-3, with TRBD1 matching over 8 bases. CDR1 MGHRA and CDR2 YSYEKL come from the germline V gene. V lost 1 base to trimming and J lost 5 bases; unmatched junction nucleotides: 8. The CDR3 has 16 amino acids. The CDR3 DNA reads as TGCGCCAGCAGCCAAGTACAGGGGACAGGCCTAGATACGCAGTATTTT. This sequence encodes CASSQVQGTGLDTQYF.

This clone came up a few times. This chain uses TRBV5-5 with TRBJ2-7; D ambiguous. V lost 2 bases and J lost 0, with 12 bases in between. This CDR3 has 15 amino acids. Germline values: CDR1 SGHKS, CDR2 YYEKEE (reference sequence). Written as DNA, the CDR3 is TGTGCCAGCAGCTTTAGAGGCCCGAGCTCCTACGAGCAGTACTTC. Its translation is CASSFRGPSSYEQYF.

A note on this clone: The same CDR3 also results from other DNA sequences found in this sample. V and J are TRBV13 and TRBJ2-7; 8 bases agree with TRBD1. Per the germline V gene, CDR1 is PRHDT and CDR2 is FYEKMQ (reference sequence). This CDR3 has 15 residues. After removal of 5 bases from V and 0 bases from J, the junction contained 6 bases not matched to a gene. The CDR3 spells CASSPGQGVSYEQYF. The DNA for the CDR3 is TGTGCCAGCAGCCCCGGACAGGGAGTCTCCTACGAGCAGTACTTC.

The chain couples TRBV5-1 to TRBJ1-6, with 12 bases lining up with TRBD1. V gave up 1 base and J gave up 10 bases; unmatched junction bases: 6. This CDR3 has 16 residues. Germline V gene data show CDR1 as SGHRS and CDR2 as YFSETQ. CDR3 loop: CASSLLVGTGGSPLHF. The CDR3 region has the DNA TGCGCCAGCAGCTTGTTAGTTGGGACAGGGGGCTCACCCCTCCACTTT.

Note on this clone: One end of the junction fails to match germline, which may point to a read error. The chain links TRBV7-7 to TRBJ2-5, with no clear D. CDR1 and CDR2 from the germline V gene are SSHAT and FNYEAQ (reference sequence). The CDR3 has 15 amino acids. The CDR3 DNA follows: TGTGCTAGCAGCCCCCTTCGAGACACCTTGGGGACCCAGTACTTC. This gives the protein CASSPLRDTLGTQYF.

This chain connects TRBV9 to TRBJ1-2; TRBD1 matches at 8 bases. V gave up 2 bases and J gave up 8 bases; unmatched junction bases: 8. This CDR3 spans 14 amino acids. CDR1 SGDLS and CDR2 YYNGEE come from the germline V gene. Written as DNA, the CDR3 is TGTGCCAGCAGCGTCAACAGGGGGTTGAACGGCTACACCTTC. As protein: CASSVNRGLNGYTF.